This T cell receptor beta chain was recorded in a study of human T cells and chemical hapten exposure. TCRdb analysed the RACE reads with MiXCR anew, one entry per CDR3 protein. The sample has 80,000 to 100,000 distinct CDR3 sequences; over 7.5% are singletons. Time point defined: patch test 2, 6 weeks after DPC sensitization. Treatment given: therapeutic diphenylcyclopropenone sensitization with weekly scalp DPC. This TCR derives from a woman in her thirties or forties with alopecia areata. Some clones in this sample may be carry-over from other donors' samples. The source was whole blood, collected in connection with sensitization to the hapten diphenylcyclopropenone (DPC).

The CDR3 nucleotides read TGTGCCAGCAGTCCTAACGGGCCCTCCTACGAGCAGTACTTC. The encoded protein is CASSPNGPSYEQYF. This rearrangement joins TRBV12-3 or TRBV12-4 to TRBJ2-7, with D uncertain. The CDR3 is 14 amino acids. Trimming removed 5 bases from V and 0 bases from J, with 11 bases in between.